The rows below give T cell receptor beta chains drawn from one sample of a study of T-cell reconstitution after alpha-beta-depleted transplantation in children. TCRdb reprocessed the PCR reads via MiXCR and lists one record per CDR3 protein. This table has 450,000 to 600,000 distinct CDR3 sequences, 13% appearing once. Sample: PBMCs, mostly from graft donor cells, taken 360 days after TCRalphabeta/CD19-depleted stem cell transplant. The receptors derive from a male patient between 5 and 17 years old who had a stem cell transplant for acute myeloid leukemia, so the T cells may come from the graft donor. Each CDR3 is given with its conserved first and last residue. Each record gives: J gene, V gene, CDR3 protein.

TRBJ1-5	TRBV6-1	CASSLRGGPYSNQPQHF
TRBJ2-1	TRBV9	CASSDYSGSYYNEQFF
TRBJ2-3	TRBV6-5	CASSSSLAASTDTQYF
TRBJ2-2	TRBV7-9	CASSPRAVGKNTGELFF
TRBJ2-7	TRBV7-3	CASSLMPPLLGGEAYEQYF
TRBJ2-7	TRBV3-1	CASSQDWAGLSYEQYF
TRBJ2-2	TRBV29-1	CSVVRGTGELFF
TRBJ1-5	TRBV28	CASSWGTGDNQPQHF
TRBJ2-1	TRBV4-2	CASSQDKGWGEQFF
TRBJ2-7	TRBV20-1	CSALHGRGDYEQYF
TRBJ2-1	TRBV7-3	CASSSGQVDEQFF
TRBJ2-7	TRBV18	CASSPQTAYEQYF
TRBJ2-1	TRBV28	CASSLGLAGTGGNEQFF
TRBJ2-7	TRBV5-5	CASSLPVRPYEQYF
TRBJ2-1	TRBV28	CASSPPGLAGGGNEQFF
TRBJ2-1	TRBV4-3	CASSQGPAGGVEQFF
TRBJ2-1	TRBV28	CASRTDSLYNEQFF
TRBJ2-7	TRBV7-6	CASSLALAGRSYEQYF
TRBJ2-7	TRBV7-2	CASSVAGDEQYF
TRBJ2-1	TRBV7-2	CASSGGREADNEQFF
TRBJ1-2	TRBV12-3/TRBV12-4	CASSLRGRYTF
TRBJ2-3	TRBV20-1	CSARALEGGTDTQYF
TRBJ2-3	TRBV29-1	CSVEDRRSDRATDTQYF
TRBJ2-2	TRBV2	CASSESGLAGERGELFF
TRBJ2-7	TRBV3-1	CASSPSAGGIYEQYF
TRBJ2-5	TRBV4-2	CASSRDIQETQYF
TRBJ2-2	TRBV14	CASSQDWGRGHTGELFF
TRBJ2-2	TRBV28	CASSTPGQVFTGELFF
TRBJ2-7	TRBV29-1	CSAGHALERLAGYEQYF
TRBJ2-7	TRBV20-1	CSLPGLAAPEFGEQYF
TRBJ1-1	TRBV18	CASSLTVKNTEAFF
TRBJ2-7	TRBV27	CASSLSLGLGEQYF
TRBJ2-5	TRBV29-1	CSVTGTVTSGQETQYF
TRBJ2-3	TRBV14	CASSQGLAEDTDTQYF
TRBJ2-3	TRBV4-2	CASSQDIITQGDWDTQYF
TRBJ2-3	TRBV28	CASSFLGGLSTDTQYF
TRBJ1-1	TRBV14	CASSQVQGSNTEAFF
TRBJ2-3	TRBV5-1	CASSFLTSGDTDTQYF
TRBJ2-5	TRBV3-1	CASSEGLGPGETQYF
TRBJ1-5	TRBV7-8	CASSLAAGTGIGQPQHF
TRBJ2-1	TRBV9	CASSALAGVQFF
TRBJ2-2	TRBV20-1	CSARVGRTANTGELFF
TRBJ2-7	TRBV12-3/TRBV12-4	CASSLELAGEAEQYF
TRBJ2-5	TRBV7-2	CASSSENTETQYF
TRBJ2-7	TRBV19	CASSPRGTGSNYEQYF